This paragraph reports one T cell receptor (beta chain). The entry originates in a study of blood T cell repertoires in COVID-19. Across the study: Samples taken during acute and convalescent COVID-19 were collected in the United States, Italy and Spain. The cDNA or gDNA used as material had been derived from T cells, B-cell-depleted T cells, or PBMCs.

In the source study's methods: Researchers report that nucleated cell counts were estimated from reference gene primer amplification. Sequencing used immunoSEQ multiplex PCR; TCRdb keeps in-frame clones, though not all of them. The V and J calls and clone size are taken from that table; D and trimming were inferred from the DNA. The data contain approximately 300,000 clones, 89% of them singletons. Living in 25 or so US areas, the participants were between 18 and 89 years of age. Trimming took 4 bases from V and 10 from J, leaving 23 bases between them. The CDR3 contains 17 residues. Germline V gives CDR1 MNHEY, CDR2 SMNVEV (reference sequence).

Sequencing was carried out using PBMCs or T cells enriched from blood (not recorded which). This chain links TRBV27 with TRBJ1-6, with a tentative D call TRBD1 (5 bases). This TCR derives from a man aged 55 to 69 who had recovered from COVID-19. CDR3 in DNA: TGTGCCAGCAGTTCACTCGACCCGGACAAGTTCGGATCACCCCTCCACTTT. It yields the protein CASSSLDPDKFGSPLHF.